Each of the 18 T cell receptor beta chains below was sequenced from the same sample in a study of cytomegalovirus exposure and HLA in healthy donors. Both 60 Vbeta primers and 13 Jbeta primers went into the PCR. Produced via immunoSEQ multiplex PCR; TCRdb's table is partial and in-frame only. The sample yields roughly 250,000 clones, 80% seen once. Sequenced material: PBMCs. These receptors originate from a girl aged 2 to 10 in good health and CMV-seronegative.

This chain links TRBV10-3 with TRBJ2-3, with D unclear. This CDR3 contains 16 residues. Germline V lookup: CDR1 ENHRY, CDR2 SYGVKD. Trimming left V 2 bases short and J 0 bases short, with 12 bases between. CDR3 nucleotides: TGTGCCATCAGTGAGCCTGGCTCCTTGAGCACAGATACGCAGTATTTT. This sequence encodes CAISEPGSLSTDTQYF.

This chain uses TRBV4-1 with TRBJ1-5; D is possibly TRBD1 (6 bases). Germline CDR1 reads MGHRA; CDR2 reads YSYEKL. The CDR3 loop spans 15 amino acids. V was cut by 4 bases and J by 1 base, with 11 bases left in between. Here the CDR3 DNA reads TGCGCCAGCAGCCCTCGGGACACCAGCAATCAGCCCCAGCATTTT. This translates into CASSPRDTSNQPQHF.

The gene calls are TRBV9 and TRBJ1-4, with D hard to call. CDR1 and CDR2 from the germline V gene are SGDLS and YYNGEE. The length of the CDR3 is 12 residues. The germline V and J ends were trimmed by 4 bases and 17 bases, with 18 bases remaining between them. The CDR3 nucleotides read TGTGCCAGCAGCCCCCGGCGGCGTGTATTATTTTTT. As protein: CASSPRRRVLFF.

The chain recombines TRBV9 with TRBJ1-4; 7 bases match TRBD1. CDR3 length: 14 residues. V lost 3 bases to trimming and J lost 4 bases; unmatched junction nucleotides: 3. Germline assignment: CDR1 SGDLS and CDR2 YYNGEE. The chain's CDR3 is CASSARQGNEKLFF. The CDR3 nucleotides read TGTGCCAGCAGCGCCCGACAGGGTAATGAAAAACTGTTTTTT.

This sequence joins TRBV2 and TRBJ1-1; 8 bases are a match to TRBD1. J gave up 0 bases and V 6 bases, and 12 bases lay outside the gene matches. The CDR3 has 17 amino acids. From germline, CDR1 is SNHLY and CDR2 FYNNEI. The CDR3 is CASRDRDRGWMNTEAFF. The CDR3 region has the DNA TGTGCCAGCAGGGACAGGGATAGGGGATGGATGAACACTGAAGCTTTCTTT.

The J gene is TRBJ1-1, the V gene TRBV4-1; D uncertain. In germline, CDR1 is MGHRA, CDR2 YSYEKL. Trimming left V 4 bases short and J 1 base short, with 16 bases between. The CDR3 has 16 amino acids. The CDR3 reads CASSRGSSGQNTEAFF. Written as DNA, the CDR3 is TGCGCCAGCAGCCGTGGTTCTTCAGGCCAGAACACTGAAGCTTTCTTT.

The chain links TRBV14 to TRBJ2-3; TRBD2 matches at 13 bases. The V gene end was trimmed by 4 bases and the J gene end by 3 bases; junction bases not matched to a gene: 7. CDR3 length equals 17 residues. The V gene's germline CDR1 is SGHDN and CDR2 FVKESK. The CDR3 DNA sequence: TGTGCCAGCAGCCCACTAGCGGGAGGGCCTTCGACAGATACGCAGTATTTT. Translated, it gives CASSPLAGGPSTDTQYF. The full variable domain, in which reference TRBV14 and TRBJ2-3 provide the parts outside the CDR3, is EAGVTQFPSHSVIEKGQTVTLRCDPISGHDNLYWYRRVMGKEIKFLLHFVKESKQDESGMPNNRFLAERTGGTYSTLKVQPAELEDSGVYFCASSPLAGGPSTDTQYFGPGTRLTVL.

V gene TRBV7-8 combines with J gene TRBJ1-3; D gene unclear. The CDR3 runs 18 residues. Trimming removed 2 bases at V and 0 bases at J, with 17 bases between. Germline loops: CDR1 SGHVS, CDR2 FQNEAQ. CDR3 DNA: TGTGCCAGCAGCTTATCGGGTACTGTGGCCCACTCTGGAAACACCATATATTTT. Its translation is CASSLSGTVAHSGNTIYF. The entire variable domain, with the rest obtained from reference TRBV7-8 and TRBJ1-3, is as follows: GAGVSQSPRYKVAKRGQDVALRCDPISGHVSLFWYQQALGQGPEFLTYFQNEAQLDKSGLPSDRFFAERPEGSVSTLKIQRTQQEDSAVYLCASSLSGTVAHSGNTIYFGEGSWLTVV.

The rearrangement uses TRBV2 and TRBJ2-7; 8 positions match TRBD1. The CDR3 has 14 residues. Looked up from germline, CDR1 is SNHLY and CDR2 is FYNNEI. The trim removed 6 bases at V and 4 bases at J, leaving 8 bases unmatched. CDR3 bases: TGTGCCAGCAGAGCCCGGACAGGGATGTACGAGCAGTACTTC. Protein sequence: CASRARTGMYEQYF.

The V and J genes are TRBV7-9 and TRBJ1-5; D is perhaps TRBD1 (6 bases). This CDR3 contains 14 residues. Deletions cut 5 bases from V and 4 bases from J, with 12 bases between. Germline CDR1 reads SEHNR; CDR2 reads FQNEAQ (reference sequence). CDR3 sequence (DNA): TGTGCCAGCAGCCGACCAGGGGCTAATCAGCCCCAGCATTTT. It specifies CASSRPGANQPQHF. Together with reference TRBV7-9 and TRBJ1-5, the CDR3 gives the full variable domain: DTGVSQNPRHKITKRGQNVTFRCDPISEHNRLYWYRQTLGQGPEFLTYFQNEAQLEKSRLLSDRFSAERPKGSFSTLEIQRTEQGDSAMYLCASSRPGANQPQHFGDGTRLSIL.

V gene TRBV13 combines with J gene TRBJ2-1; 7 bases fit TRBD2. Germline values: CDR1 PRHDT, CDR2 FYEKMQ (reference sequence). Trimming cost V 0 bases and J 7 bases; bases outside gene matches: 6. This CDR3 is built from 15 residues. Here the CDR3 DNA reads TGTGCCAGCAGCTTAGGGGCGGGAGTAGTGAATGAGCAGTTCTTC. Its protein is CASSLGAGVVNEQFF.

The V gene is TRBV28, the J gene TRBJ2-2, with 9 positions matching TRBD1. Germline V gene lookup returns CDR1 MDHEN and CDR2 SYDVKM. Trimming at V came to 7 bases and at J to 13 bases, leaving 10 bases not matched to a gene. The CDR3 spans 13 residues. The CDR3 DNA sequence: TGTGCCAGCATCCCGTGGACAGGGGCGAGGCTGTTTTTT. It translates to CASIPWTGARLFF.

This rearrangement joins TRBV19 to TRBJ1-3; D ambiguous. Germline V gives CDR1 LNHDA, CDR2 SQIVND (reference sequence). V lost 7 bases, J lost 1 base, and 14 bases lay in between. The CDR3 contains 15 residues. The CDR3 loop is CASKEQSNSGNTIYF. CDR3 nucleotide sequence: TGTGCCAGTAAAGAACAGAGCAATTCTGGAAACACCATATATTTT. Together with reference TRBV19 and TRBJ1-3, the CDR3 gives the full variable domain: DGGITQSPKYLFRKEGQNVTLSCEQNLNHDAMYWYRQDPGQGLRLIYYSQIVNDFQKGDIAEGYSVSREKKESFPLTVTSAQKNPTAFYLCASKEQSNSGNTIYFGEGSWLTVV.

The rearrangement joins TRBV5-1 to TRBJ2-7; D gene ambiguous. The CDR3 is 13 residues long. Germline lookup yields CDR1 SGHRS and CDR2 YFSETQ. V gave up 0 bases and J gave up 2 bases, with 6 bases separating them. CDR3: CASSLDSPYEQYF. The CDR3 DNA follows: TGCGCCAGCAGCTTGGACAGCCCCTACGAGCAGTACTTC.

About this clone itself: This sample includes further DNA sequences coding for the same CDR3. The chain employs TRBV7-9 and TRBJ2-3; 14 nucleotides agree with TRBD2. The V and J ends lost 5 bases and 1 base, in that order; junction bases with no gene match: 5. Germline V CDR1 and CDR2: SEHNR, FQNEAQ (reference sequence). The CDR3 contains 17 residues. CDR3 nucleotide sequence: TGTGCCAGCAGCCCCCCGGGACTAGCGGGGGGCACAGATACGCAGTATTTT. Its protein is CASSPPGLAGGTDTQYF.

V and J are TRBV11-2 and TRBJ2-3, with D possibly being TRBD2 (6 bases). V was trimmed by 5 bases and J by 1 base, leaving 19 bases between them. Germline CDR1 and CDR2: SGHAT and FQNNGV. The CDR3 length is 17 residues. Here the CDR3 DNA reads TGTGCCAGCAGCCCTAAGTCGGGAGTGAAGGGCACAGATACGCAGTATTTT. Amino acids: CASSPKSGVKGTDTQYF.

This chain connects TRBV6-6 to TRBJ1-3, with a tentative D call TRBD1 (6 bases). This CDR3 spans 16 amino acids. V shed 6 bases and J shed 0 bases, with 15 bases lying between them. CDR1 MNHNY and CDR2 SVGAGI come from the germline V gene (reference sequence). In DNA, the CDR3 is TGTGCCAGCAGGGCCCCGGGACACATCTCTGGAAACACCATATATTTT. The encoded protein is CASRAPGHISGNTIYF.

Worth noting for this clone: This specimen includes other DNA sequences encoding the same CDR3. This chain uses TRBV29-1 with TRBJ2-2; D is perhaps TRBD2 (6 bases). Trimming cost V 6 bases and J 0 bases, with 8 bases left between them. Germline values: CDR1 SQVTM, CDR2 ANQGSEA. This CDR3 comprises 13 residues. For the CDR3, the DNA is TGCAGCGTGGGGGACTCGAACACCGGGGAGCTGTTTTTT. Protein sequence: CSVGDSNTGELFF.